This TCR beta chain came from a study of control samples from healthy donors and cancer patients. Sequencing used immunoSEQ multiplex PCR; TCRdb keeps in-frame clones, though not all of them. Of 200,000 or so clones listed, about 93% are singletons. J was trimmed by 2 bases and V by 2 bases; bases with no gene match: 0. The CDR3 runs to 14 residues. Germline loops: CDR1 MNHNS, CDR2 SASEGT. What was sequenced was blood. The chain couples TRBV6-1 to TRBJ1-3; 7 bases line up with TRBD1. This receptor was identified in a man aged 50-60 years in good health. CDR3 region: CASSETGAGNTIYF. The CDR3 DNA sequence: TGTGCCAGCAGTGAAACAGGGGCTGGAAACACCATATATTTT.